The 3 T cell receptor beta chains in this list originate from one sample, sequenced in a study of T cells in Graves' hyperthyroidism and ophthalmopathy. RNA transcripts gave rise to amplified TCR beta CDR3 regions. RT-PCR in the first round (using the HTBI primer set) targeted the TCR CDR3. Each CDR3 protein is one row after TCRdb ran MiXCR on the multiplex PCR reads. The repertoire consists of over 500,000 distinct CDR3 sequences, with about a sixth occurring once and the leading ten covering 17%. Sequencing was done on a sample of blood. Receptor source: a woman in her late teens or twenties with Graves' ophthalmopathy.

At least ten counts were recorded for this clonotype. The chain links TRBV20-1 to TRBJ2-7, with TRBD2 matching over 8 bases. Germline loops: CDR1 DFQATT, CDR2 SNEGSKA (reference sequence). V gave up 3 bases and J gave up 4 bases; unmatched junction bases: 8. The CDR3 runs to 14 residues. The CDR3 bases are TGCAGTGCTAGCTATCGAGCGGGAGAATACGAGCAGTACTTC. Its protein is CSASYRAGEYEQYF.

This clonotype has just a few counts. This rearrangement joins TRBV5-8 to TRBJ1-2, with D hard to call. The length of the CDR3 is 12 residues. V lost 1 base, J lost 3 bases, and 4 bases lay in between. Looked up from germline, CDR1 is SGHTS and CDR2 is YDEGEE. In nucleotides, the CDR3 is TGTGCCAGCAGCTTGTCACACTATGGCTACACCTTC. Its translation is CASSLSHYGYTF.

This clonotype was seen ten or more times. This chain joins TRBV30 and TRBJ1-5, with D hard to call. The V gene's germline CDR1 is GTSNPN and CDR2 SVGIG (reference sequence). V was pared by 5 bases and J by 2 bases, with 16 bases between. This CDR3 comprises 15 residues. The CDR3 protein is CAWSPNNKGNQPQHF. In DNA form, the CDR3 reads TGTGCCTGGTCTCCCAATAATAAAGGCAATCAGCCCCAGCATTTT.